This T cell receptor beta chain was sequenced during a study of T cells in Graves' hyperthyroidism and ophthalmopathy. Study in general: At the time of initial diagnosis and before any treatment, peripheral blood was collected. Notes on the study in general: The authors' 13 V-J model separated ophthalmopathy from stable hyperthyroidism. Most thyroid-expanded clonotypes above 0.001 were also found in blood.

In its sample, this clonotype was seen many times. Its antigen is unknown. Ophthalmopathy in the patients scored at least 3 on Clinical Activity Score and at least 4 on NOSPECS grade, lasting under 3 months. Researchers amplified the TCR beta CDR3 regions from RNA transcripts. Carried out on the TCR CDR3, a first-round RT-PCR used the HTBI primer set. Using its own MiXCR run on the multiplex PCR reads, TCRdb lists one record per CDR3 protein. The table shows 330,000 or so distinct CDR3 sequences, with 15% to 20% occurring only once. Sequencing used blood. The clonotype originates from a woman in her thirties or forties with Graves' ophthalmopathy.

The CDR3: CASSPEAGGNYGYTF. CDR3 nucleotide sequence: TGTGCCAGCAGCCCGGAGGCAGGGGGCAACTATGGCTACACCTTC. The V call is TRBV5-8, the J call TRBJ1-2, with 8 nucleotides matching TRBD1. This CDR3 has 15 residues. Looked up from germline, CDR1 is SGHTS and CDR2 is YDEGEE. V was clipped by 4 bases and J by 2 bases; unmatched bases: 7.